The next 2 T cell receptor beta chains were all read from a single sample in a study of T cell responses to AZD1222 COVID-19 vaccine. Some clones are missing from TCRdb's copy, which holds only in-frame ones; the method was immunoSEQ multiplex PCR. This sample has about 120,000 clones, with about 90% found just once. Source: peripheral blood, taken on day 0 of AZD1222 vaccination. The origin of the receptors is an adult in good health.

In DNA form, the CDR3 reads TGTGCCAGCAGCGTGTCAGAGAACGACTACGAGCAGTACTTC. Its protein product is CASSVSENDYEQYF. The rearrangement links TRBV9 to TRBJ2-7; D is undetermined. CDR1 and CDR2 from the germline V gene are SGDLS and YYNGEE. V was cut by 2 bases and J by 3 bases, with 12 bases left in between. The CDR3 spans 14 residues. The full variable domain, rest sourced from reference TRBV9 and TRBJ2-7, is DSGVTQTPKHLITATGQRVTLRCSPRSGDLSVYWYQQSLDQGLQFLIQYYNGEERAKGNILERFSAQQFPDLHSELNLSSLELGDSALYFCASSVSENDYEQYFGPGTRLTVT.

CDR3 coding DNA: TGTGCCACCTCGTTTTTCGAGGAGGATACGCAGTATTTT. Amino acids: CATSFFEEDTQYF. J is TRBJ2-3 and V is TRBV15; D is ambiguous. This CDR3 has 13 amino acids. V lost 8 bases to trimming and J lost 6 bases, with 15 bases between them. The germline gives CDR1 LNHNV, CDR2 YYDKDF (reference sequence).